The 19 T cell receptor beta chains reported below all come from one sample, sequenced in a study of T-cell memory formation after mild COVID-19. MiXCR, run by TCRdb on the 5' RACE reads, gives a single entry per CDR3 protein. The sample holds around 200,000 distinct CDR3 sequences, 20% to 25% seen once. Sample: PBMCs or a T cell subset sorted from them (not recorded which). These receptors were taken from an adult woman who had mild COVID-19 (a few samples of this study predate the infection). Cell type and time point are not known.

J is TRBJ1-1 and V is TRBV29-1; D call uncertain. V dropped 7 bases and J dropped 4 bases, with 19 bases sitting between them. The CDR3 extends over 14 amino acids. Per germline, CDR1 SQVTM and CDR2 ANQGSEA. Here the CDR3 reads CSADVQRAGTEAFF. The CDR3 DNA follows: TGCAGCGCCGACGTACAGAGGGCGGGCACTGAAGCTTTCTTT.

A few counts support this clonotype. CDR3 sequence reads: CASSAGQYTEAFF. CDR3 DNA: TGTGCCAGCAGCGCAGGACAGTACACTGAAGCTTTCTTT. The rearrangement links TRBV3-1 to TRBJ1-1, with D maybe TRBD1 (6 bases). The ends were cut back, 5 bases at V and 3 bases at J, with 10 bases in the middle. The germline V gene encodes CDR1 LGHDT and CDR2 YNNKEL (reference sequence). This CDR3 is 13 amino acids long.

CDR3 sequence reads: CASSSTRLAGGDGTGELFF. As DNA, the CDR3 is TGTGCCAGCAGCTCCACGCGACTAGCGGGAGGGGATGGGACCGGGGAGCTGTTTTTT. The chain employs TRBV11-2 and TRBJ2-2; 14 nucleotides align to TRBD2. CDR3 length equals 19 residues. The V gene end was trimmed by 4 bases and the J gene end by 5 bases; junction bases not matched to a gene: 12. The germline V gene has CDR1 SGHAT and CDR2 FQNNGV.

The chain recombines TRBV27 with TRBJ2-1, with 7 bases identical to TRBD1. The CDR3 loop spans 13 amino acids. The V and J ends lost 4 bases and 7 bases, in that order; junction bases with no gene match: 4. Per germline, CDR1 MNHEY and CDR2 SMNVEV (reference sequence). DNA for the CDR3: TGTGCCAGCAGTTATACAGGGGTTAATGAGCAGTTCTTC. It specifies CASSYTGVNEQFF.

The chain carries TRBV6-6 and TRBJ2-5; 11 positions match TRBD2. Germline assignment: CDR1 MNHNY and CDR2 SVGAGI (reference sequence). This CDR3 is built from 17 residues. Losses at the gene ends were 6 bases for V and 1 base for J; bases not matched to a gene: 10. The CDR3 loop reads CASSSGLAVPGQETQYF. CDR3 DNA: TGTGCCAGCAGCTCGGGACTAGCGGTCCCGGGCCAAGAGACCCAGTACTTC.

The chain recombines TRBV3-1 with TRBJ1-1, with D perhaps matching TRBD1 (5 bases). This CDR3 comprises 14 residues. Trimming removed 4 bases at V and 4 bases at J, with 13 bases between. CDR1 is LGHDT, CDR2 YNNKEL, per germline (reference sequence). CDR3 amino acids: CASSPPGASTEAFF. CDR3 nucleotides: TGTGCCAGCAGCCCTCCCGGGGCCTCCACTGAAGCTTTCTTT.

This clonotype was observed a handful of times. This chain joins TRBV7-3 and TRBJ2-1; 14 nucleotides agree with TRBD2. The CDR3 sequence is 20 residues long. Germline-derived CDR1 and CDR2 are SGHTA and FQGTGA. J was trimmed by 7 bases and V by 2 bases; bases with no gene match: 16. The CDR3 bases are TGTGCCAGCAGCTTAGCCGGTGGGACTAGCGGGAGTTCCCCTGAGAATGAGCAGTTCTTC. Translating gives CASSLAGGTSGSSPENEQFF.

This rearrangement joins TRBV5-1 to TRBJ1-1; TRBD1 matches 9 bases. Losses at the gene ends were 4 bases for V and 10 bases for J; bases not matched to a gene: 2. The germline CDR1 and CDR2 sequences are SGHRS and YFSETQ. The CDR3 is made up of 11 amino acids. CDR3 sequence: CASSEGQGAFF. The DNA for the CDR3 is TGCGCCAGCAGCGAGGGACAGGGAGCTTTCTTT.

The CDR3 is CASSMTDYGYTF. The DNA of the CDR3 is TGTGCCAGCAGCATGACAGACTATGGCTACACCTTC. The chain has TRBV7-8 and TRBJ1-2, with D tentatively TRBD1 (5 bases). V dropped 5 bases and J dropped 3 bases, with 7 bases sitting between them. The CDR3 has 12 amino acids. Germline loops: CDR1 SGHVS, CDR2 FQNEAQ.

The chain links TRBV7-9 to TRBJ2-7, with 8 bases fitting TRBD2. The CDR3 has 16 amino acids. Losses at the gene ends were 3 bases for V and 0 bases for J; bases not matched to a gene: 7. Germline V gene lookup returns CDR1 SEHNR and CDR2 FQNEAQ (reference sequence). Written as DNA, the CDR3 is TGTGCCAGCAGCTTCCCAGCGGGAGTTAACTCCTACGAGCAGTACTTC. Residues: CASSFPAGVNSYEQYF.

V and J are TRBV7-9 and TRBJ1-1, with 9 bases aligning to TRBD1. Germline trimming cut 8 bases from V and 10 bases from J; bases unmatched to any gene: 8. The CDR3 contains 12 residues. CDR1 and CDR2 (germline): SEHNR, FQNEAQ (reference sequence). The chain's CDR3 is CASDPRDRAAFF. Here the CDR3 DNA reads TGTGCCAGCGATCCCCGGGACAGGGCAGCTTTCTTT.

The chain couples TRBV6-2 or TRBV6-3 to TRBJ2-7; 9 bases fit TRBD2. V lost 0 bases and J lost 0; bases outside the gene matches: 3. Germline CDR1 reads MNHEY; CDR2 reads SVGEGT. This CDR3 is 16 amino acids long. The CDR3 DNA reads as TGTGCCAGCAGTTACTCCGGCGGGAGGGCCTCCTACGAGCAGTACTTC. Translation: CASSYSGGRASYEQYF.

The V call is TRBV9, the J call TRBJ2-7; 10 bases align to TRBD2. With V trimmed by 4 bases and J by 3 bases, 7 bases remained unmatched. CDR1 and CDR2 from the germline V gene are SGDLS and YYNGEE. This CDR3 region has 15 residues. Here the CDR3 DNA reads TGTGCCAGCAGCCTCGGGACTAGCGTTGACTACGAGCAGTACTTC. Protein product: CASSLGTSVDYEQYF.

This clonotype was counted a few times. V is TRBV7-8 and J is TRBJ2-2; D is undetermined. Trimming shortened V by 3 bases and J by 5 bases, and 10 bases separated the two germline ends. Germline V gene sequence: CDR1 SGHVS, CDR2 FQNEAQ. This CDR3 has 14 amino acids. CDR3 in amino acids: CASSFYLLTGELFF. The CDR3 coding sequence is TGTGCCAGCAGCTTTTACTTACTGACCGGGGAGCTGTTTTTT.

The chain has TRBV12-3 or TRBV12-4 and TRBJ2-2, with D hard to call. Trimming removed 3 bases at V and 1 base at J, with 9 bases between. CDR3 size: 15 residues. The CDR3 reads CASSFWGGNTGELFF. The CDR3 nucleotides read TGTGCCAGCAGTTTTTGGGGTGGGAACACCGGGGAGCTGTTTTTT.

CDR3 protein: CASSLWTGWVSGNTIYF. The CDR3 nucleotides read TGTGCCAGCAGCCTATGGACAGGCTGGGTCTCTGGAAACACCATATATTTT. The rearrangement links TRBV5-6 to TRBJ1-3, with 7 positions matching TRBD1. Germline CDR1 SGHDT, CDR2 YYEEEE. Trimming removed 4 bases from V and 0 bases from J; junction bases left unmatched: 10. This CDR3 is 17 amino acids long.

In this sample, this clonotype turned up a few times. The chain uses TRBV18 and TRBJ2-1, with unresolved D. Germline V CDR1 and CDR2: KGHSH, LQKENI. Trimming left V 0 bases short and J 8 bases short, with 8 bases between. The CDR3 is 13 residues long. The CDR3 DNA reads TGTGCCAGCTCACCACCGAGCACACATGAGCAGTTCTTC. This gives the protein CASSPPSTHEQFF.

The J gene is TRBJ2-4, the V gene TRBV29-1; 9 nucleotides align to TRBD1. The V segment lost 5 bases and the J segment 5 bases; nucleotides outside the gene matches: 4. This CDR3 has 13 amino acids. Germline V gene lookup returns CDR1 SQVTM and CDR2 ANQGSEA. The CDR3 DNA reads as TGCAGCGTTCGGACAGGGGAACAAAACATTCAGTACTTC. Encoded protein: CSVRTGEQNIQYF. The whole variable domain, remainder taken from reference TRBV29-1 and TRBJ2-4, is SAVISQKPSRDICQRGTSLTIQCQVDSQVTMMFWYRQQPGQSLTLIATANQGSEATYESGFVIDKFPISRPNLTFSTLTVSNMSPEDSSIYLCSVRTGEQNIQYFGAGTRLSVL.

This sequence joins TRBV3-1 and TRBJ2-7, with TRBD2 matching over 9 bases. The CDR3 spans 13 residues. Germline assignment: CDR1 LGHDT and CDR2 YNNKEL (reference sequence). Trimming at V came to 4 bases and at J to 12 bases, leaving 10 bases not matched to a gene. The CDR3 sequence: CASSLGAAGGLYF. The DNA of the CDR3 is TGTGCCAGCAGCCTGGGGGCAGCGGGGGGCCTGTACTTC.